The next 2 T cell receptor beta chains were all read from a single sample in a study of vaccination effects on CD4 cells after COVID-19. The antigens for these receptors are not known. Sequencing used immunoSEQ multiplex PCR; TCRdb keeps in-frame clones, though not all of them. The profile covers some 22,000 clones, with around 72% appearing a single time and 26% taken by the ten largest. Sequencing in the ViraFEST assay came after antigen-specific CD4+ T cells had been expanded with viral peptide pools, which were used to stimulate PBMC. Following culture for approximately ten days, CD4+ T cells were isolated. Vaccinated participants had no history of SARS-CoV-2 infection and tested negative for nucleocapsid antibodies. The sequencing used CD4+ T cells from PBMCs cultured with HCoV-NL63 spike peptides, collected before COVID-19 vaccination. The receptors were gathered from a human donor who received a COVID-19 vaccine.

This chain uses TRBV6-5 with TRBJ2-2; D gene uncertain. The germline V gene encodes CDR1 MNHEY and CDR2 SVGAGI. V lost 8 bases, J lost 3 bases, and 13 bases lay in between. CDR3 length equals 14 residues. CDR3 amino acids: CASLPGPHTGELFF. In nucleotides, the CDR3 is TGTGCCAGCCTTCCTGGACCACACACCGGGGAGCTGTTTTTT.

This rearrangement joins TRBV18 to TRBJ1-1; 8 bases align to TRBD1. The CDR3 is 15 amino acids. Germline trimming cut 3 bases from V and 1 base from J; bases unmatched to any gene: 4. Looked up from germline, CDR1 is KGHSH and CDR2 is LQKENI. CDR3: CASSPYQGANTEAFF. Here the CDR3 DNA reads TGTGCCAGCTCACCCTATCAGGGGGCGAACACTGAAGCTTTCTTT.